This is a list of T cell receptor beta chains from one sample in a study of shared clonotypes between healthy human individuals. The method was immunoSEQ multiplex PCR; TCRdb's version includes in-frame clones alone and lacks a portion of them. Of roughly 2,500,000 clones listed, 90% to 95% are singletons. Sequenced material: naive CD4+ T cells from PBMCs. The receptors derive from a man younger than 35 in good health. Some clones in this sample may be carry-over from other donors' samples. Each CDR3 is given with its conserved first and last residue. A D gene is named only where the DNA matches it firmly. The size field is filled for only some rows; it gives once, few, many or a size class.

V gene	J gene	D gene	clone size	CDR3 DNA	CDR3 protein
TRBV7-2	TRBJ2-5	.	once	TGTGCCAGCAGGGATTCACAGCGAAGGGAGACCCAGTACTTC	CASRDSQRRETQYF
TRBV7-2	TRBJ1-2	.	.	TGTGCCAGCAGCTTATCGGGCAGAAACTATGGCTACACCTTC	CASSLSGRNYGYTF
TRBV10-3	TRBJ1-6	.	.	TGTGCCATCAGTGGTCAGGGAGGGAATTCACCCCTCCACTTT	CAISGQGGNSPLHF
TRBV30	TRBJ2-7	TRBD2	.	TGTGCCTGGATGCTAGGGACTACGGAGCAGTACTTC	CAWMLGTTEQYF
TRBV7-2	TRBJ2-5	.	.	TGTGCCAGCAGCCTTCACAGTCAAGAGACCCAGTACTTC	CASSLHSQETQYF
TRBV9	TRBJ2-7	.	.	TGTGCCAGCAGCGTAGGGTCAGACTACGAGCAGTACTTC	CASSVGSDYEQYF
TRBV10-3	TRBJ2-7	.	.	TGTGCCATCAGTGAGGATTCACAGCTTAACGAGCAGTACTTC	CAISEDSQLNEQYF
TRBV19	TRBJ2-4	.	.	TGTGCCAGTAGTATAGGGGGGCTTCTCATTCAGTACTTC	CASSIGGLLIQYF
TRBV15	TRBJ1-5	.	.	TGTGCCACCAGCAGAGAGCTGGGAAGCAATCAGCCCCAGCATTTT	CATSRELGSNQPQHF
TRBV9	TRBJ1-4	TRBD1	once	TGTGCCAGCACGAGGGGGCCGGGGGAAAAACTGTTTTTT	CASTRGPGEKLFF
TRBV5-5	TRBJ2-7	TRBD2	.	TGTGCCAGCAGCCCCGTCCGACTAGCGGGCCCCGACGAGCAGTACTTC	CASSPVRLAGPDEQYF
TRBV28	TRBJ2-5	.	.	TGTGCCAGCCACCCTGGCTGGGGGGAGACCCAGTACTTC	CASHPGWGETQYF
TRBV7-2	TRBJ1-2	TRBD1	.	TGTGCCAGCAGCTCGAGGGGACCAACCGGGACAGACTACACCTTC	CASSSRGPTGTDYTF
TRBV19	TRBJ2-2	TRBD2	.	TGTGCCACCACTAGTTTGAGGACTAGTATTACCGGGGAGCTGTTTTTT	CATTSLRTSITGELFF
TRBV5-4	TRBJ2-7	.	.	TGTGCCAGCAGCTTGGTTGGGGGGTCCTACGAGCAGTACTTC	CASSLVGGSYEQYF
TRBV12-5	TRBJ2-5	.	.	TGTGCTAGTGGTTTGGTACAGTGTTACTTC	CASGLVQCYF
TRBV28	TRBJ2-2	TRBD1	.	TGTGCCAGCAGATCGACAGGGAGAACCGGGGAGCTGTTTTTT	CASRSTGRTGELFF
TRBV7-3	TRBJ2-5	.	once	TGTGCCAGCAGCTTCGGAGTCGGCGAAGAGACCCAGTACTTC	CASSFGVGEETQYF
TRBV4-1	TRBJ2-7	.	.	TGCGCCAGCACTCCCCTCTTGGTCTCAGGATCCTACGAGCAGTACTTC	CASTPLLVSGSYEQYF
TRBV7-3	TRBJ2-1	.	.	TGTGCCAGCAGCCCCTTTGCGGGGAGCTCCTACAATGAGCAGTTCTTC	CASSPFAGSSYNEQFF
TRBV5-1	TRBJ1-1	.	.	TGCGCCAGCAGCTTGTTCGGACGGAGTATGAACACTGAAGCTTTCTTT	CASSLFGRSMNTEAFF
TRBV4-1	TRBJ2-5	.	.	TGCGCCAGCAGCCAAGACCACAGTGGAGAGACCCAGTACTTC	CASSQDHSGETQYF
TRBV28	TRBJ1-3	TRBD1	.	TGTGCCAGCAGTAGAGGACAGGGTGGGGGAAACACCATATATTTT	CASSRGQGGGNTIYF
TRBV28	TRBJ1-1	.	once	TGTGCCAGCAGTTTTGAATCGGTGGGGACGACAAGGTCTCGCATGAACACTGAAGCTTTCTTT	CASSFESVGTTRSRMNTEAFF
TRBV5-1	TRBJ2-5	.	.	TGCGCCAGCAGCTTGGCCCAGGCCAACGCATACCAAGAGACCCAGTACTTC	CASSLAQANAYQETQYF
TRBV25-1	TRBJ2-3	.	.	TGTGCCAGCAGTGACGGCAGGGGCACAGATACGCAGTATTTT	CASSDGRGTDTQYF
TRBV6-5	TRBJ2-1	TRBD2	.	TGTGCCAGCAGTTACTCTAGCGGGGGTAATGAGCAGTTCTTC	CASSYSSGGNEQFF
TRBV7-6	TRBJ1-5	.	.	TGTGCCAGCAGCCCGTCGGGGGTTCAGCCCCAGCATTTT	CASSPSGVQPQHF
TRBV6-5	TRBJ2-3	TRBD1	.	TGTGCCAGCAGAGGACAGGGGTTGGATACGCAGTATTTT	CASRGQGLDTQYF
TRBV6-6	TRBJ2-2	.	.	TGTGCCAGCAGAGGTCGGTTTACCGGGGAGCTGTTTTTT	CASRGRFTGELFF
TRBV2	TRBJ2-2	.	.	TGTGCCAGCAGTGGACAGACCGGGGAGCTGTTTTTT	CASSGQTGELFF
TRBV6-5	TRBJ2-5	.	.	TGTGCCAGCAGTTACGGCGCAGGTCGTGCGGAGACCCAGTACTTC	CASSYGAGRAETQYF
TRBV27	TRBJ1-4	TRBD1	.	TGTGCCAGCAGTTTATGGGACAGTGAAAAACTGTTTTTT	CASSLWDSEKLFF
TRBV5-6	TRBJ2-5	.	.	TGTGCCAGCAGCGTGAGGTACAGGGAAAACTTTGAGACCCAGTACTTC	CASSVRYRENFETQYF
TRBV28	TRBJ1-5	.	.	TGTGCCAGCAGTTTATTACTAGGGGGTCAGCCCCAGCATTTT	CASSLLLGGQPQHF
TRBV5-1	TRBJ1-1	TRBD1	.	TGCGCCAGCAGAAGGACAGGGGCGAACACTGAAGCTTTCTTT	CASRRTGANTEAFF
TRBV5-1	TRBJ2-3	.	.	TGCGCCAGCAGCCGTGGGGCTAGTGGGTCAGATACGCAGTATTTT	CASSRGASGSDTQYF
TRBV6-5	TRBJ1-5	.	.	TGTGCCAGCAGTTACCGAGGGGGGAGTCAGCCCCAGCATTTT	CASSYRGGSQPQHF
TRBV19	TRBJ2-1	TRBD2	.	TGTGCCAGTAGTATCGAAGCGGGAGTCCTCAATGAGCAGTTCTTC	CASSIEAGVLNEQFF
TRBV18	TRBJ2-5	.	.	TGTGCCAGCTCACCGGTGAGGGACCAAGAGACCCAGTACTTC	CASSPVRDQETQYF